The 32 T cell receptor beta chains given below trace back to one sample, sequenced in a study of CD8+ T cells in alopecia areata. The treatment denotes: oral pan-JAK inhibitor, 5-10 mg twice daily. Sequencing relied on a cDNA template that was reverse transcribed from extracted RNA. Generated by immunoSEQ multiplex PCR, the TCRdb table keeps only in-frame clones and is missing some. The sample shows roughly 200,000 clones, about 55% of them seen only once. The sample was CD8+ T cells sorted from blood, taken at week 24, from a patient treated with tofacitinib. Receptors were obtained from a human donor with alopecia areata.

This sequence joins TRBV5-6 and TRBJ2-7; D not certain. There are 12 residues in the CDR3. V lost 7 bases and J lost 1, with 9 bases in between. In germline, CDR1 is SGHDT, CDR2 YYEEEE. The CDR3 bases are TGTGCCAGCTCCGACGAGTCCTACGAGCAGTACTTC. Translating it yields CASSDESYEQYF.

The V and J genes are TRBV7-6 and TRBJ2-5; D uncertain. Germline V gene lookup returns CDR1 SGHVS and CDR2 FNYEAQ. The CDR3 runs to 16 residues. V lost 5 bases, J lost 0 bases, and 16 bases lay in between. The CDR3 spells CASSRDEAPNQETQYF. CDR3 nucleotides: TGTGCCAGCAGCCGCGATGAAGCGCCAAACCAAGAGACCCAGTACTTC.

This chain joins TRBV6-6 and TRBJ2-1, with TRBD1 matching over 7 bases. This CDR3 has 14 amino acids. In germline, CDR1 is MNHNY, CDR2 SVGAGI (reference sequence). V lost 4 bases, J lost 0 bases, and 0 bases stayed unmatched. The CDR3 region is CASSWDSSYNEQFF. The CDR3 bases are TGTGCCAGCAGTTGGGACAGCTCCTACAATGAGCAGTTCTTC.

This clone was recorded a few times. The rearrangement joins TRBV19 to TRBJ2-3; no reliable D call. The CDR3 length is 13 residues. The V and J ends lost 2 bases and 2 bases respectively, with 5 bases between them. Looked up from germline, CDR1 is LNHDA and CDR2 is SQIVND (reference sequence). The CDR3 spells CASSIMNTDTQYF. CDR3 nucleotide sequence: TGTGCCAGTAGTATAATGAACACAGATACGCAGTATTTT.

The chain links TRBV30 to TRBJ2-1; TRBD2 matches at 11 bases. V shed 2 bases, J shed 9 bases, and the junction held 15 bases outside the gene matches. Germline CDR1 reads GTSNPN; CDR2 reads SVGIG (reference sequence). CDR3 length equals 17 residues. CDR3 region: CAWSPRGVVAGGLEQFF. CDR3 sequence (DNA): TGTGCCTGGAGTCCACGCGGTGTGGTAGCGGGGGGGCTTGAGCAGTTCTTC. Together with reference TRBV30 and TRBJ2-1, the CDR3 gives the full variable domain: SQTIHQWPATLVQPVGSPLSLECTVEGTSNPNLYWYRQAAGRGLQLLFYSVGIGQISSEVPQNLSASRPQDRQFILSSKKLLLSDSGFYLCAWSPRGVVAGGLEQFFGPGTRLTVL.

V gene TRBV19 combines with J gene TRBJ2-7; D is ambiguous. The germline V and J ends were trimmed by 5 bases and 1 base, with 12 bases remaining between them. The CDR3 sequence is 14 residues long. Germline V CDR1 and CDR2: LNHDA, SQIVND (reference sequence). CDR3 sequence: CASSLVAGSYEQYF. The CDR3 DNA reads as TGTGCCAGTAGTCTCGTCGCCGGATCCTACGAGCAGTACTTC.

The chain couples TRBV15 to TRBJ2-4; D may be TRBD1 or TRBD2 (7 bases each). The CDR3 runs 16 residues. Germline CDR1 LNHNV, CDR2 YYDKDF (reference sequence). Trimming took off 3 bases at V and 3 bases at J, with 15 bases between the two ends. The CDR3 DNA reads TGTGCCACCAGCAGGAGGGAGGGGGCAGACAAAAACATTCAGTACTTC. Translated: CATSRREGADKNIQYF.

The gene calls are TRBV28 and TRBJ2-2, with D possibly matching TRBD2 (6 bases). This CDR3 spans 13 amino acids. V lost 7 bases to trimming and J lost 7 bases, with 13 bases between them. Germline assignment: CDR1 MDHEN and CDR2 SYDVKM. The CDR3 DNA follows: TGTGCCAGCACCCCTGGGGGGAGCGGGGAGCTGTTTTTT. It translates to CASTPGGSGELFF. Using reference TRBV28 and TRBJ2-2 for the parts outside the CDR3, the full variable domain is DVKVTQSSRYLVKRTGEKVFLECVQDMDHENMFWYRQDPGLGLRLIYFSYDVKMKEKGDIPEGYSVSREKKERFSLILESASTNQTSMYLCASTPGGSGELFFGEGSRLTVL.

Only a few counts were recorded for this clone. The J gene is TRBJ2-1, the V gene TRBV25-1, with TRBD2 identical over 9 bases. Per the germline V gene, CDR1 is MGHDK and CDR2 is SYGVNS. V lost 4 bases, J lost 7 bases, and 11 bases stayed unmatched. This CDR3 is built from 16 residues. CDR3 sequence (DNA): TGTGCCAGCAGTGGTTGGACTAGCGAGGCGGATAATGAGCAGTTCTTC. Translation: CASSGWTSEADNEQFF.

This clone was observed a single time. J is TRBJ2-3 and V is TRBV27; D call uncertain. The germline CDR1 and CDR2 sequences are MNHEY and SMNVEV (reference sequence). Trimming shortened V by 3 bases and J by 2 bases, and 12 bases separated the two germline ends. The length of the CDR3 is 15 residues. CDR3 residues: CASSFLSFNTDTQYF. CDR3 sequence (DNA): TGTGCCAGCAGTTTCTTAAGTTTTAACACAGATACGCAGTATTTT.

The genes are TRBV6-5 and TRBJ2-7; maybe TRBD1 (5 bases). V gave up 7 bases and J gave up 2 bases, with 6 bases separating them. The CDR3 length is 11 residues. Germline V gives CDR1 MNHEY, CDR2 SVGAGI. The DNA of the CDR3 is TGTGCCAGCACGGACACCTACGAGCAGTACTTC. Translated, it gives CASTDTYEQYF.

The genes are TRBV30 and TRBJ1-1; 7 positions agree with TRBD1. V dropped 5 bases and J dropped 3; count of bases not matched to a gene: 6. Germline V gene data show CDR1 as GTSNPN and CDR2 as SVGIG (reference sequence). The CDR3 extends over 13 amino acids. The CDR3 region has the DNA TGTGCCTGGGGGGGACAGCCAGACACTGAAGCTTTCTTT. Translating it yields CAWGGQPDTEAFF.

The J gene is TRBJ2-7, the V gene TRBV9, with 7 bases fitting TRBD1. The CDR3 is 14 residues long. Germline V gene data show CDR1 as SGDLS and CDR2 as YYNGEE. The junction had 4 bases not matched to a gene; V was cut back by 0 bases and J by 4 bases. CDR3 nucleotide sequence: TGTGCCAGCAGCGTAGAAGGGGGCGGATACGAGCAGTACTTC. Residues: CASSVEGGGYEQYF.

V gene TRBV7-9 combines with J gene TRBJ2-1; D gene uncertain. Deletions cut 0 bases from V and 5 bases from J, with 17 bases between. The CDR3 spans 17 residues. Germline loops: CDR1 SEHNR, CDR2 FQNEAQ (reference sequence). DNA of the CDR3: TGTGCCAGCAGCTTAGCGTCGGGCATAGCCCTGGACAATGAGCAGTTCTTC. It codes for CASSLASGIALDNEQFF.

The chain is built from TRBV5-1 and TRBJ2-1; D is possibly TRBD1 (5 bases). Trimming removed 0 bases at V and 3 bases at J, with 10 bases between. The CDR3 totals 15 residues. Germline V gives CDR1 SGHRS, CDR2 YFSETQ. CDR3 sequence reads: CASSLEGPSYNEQFF. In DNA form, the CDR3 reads TGCGCCAGCAGCTTGGAGGGGCCCAGCTACAATGAGCAGTTCTTC.

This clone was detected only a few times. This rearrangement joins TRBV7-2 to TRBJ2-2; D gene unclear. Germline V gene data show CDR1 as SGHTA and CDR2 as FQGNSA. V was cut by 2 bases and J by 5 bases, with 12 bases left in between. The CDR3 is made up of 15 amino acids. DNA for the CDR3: TGTGCCAGCAGCTTAAATCCCGGTGGAACCGGGGAGCTGTTTTTT. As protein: CASSLNPGGTGELFF.

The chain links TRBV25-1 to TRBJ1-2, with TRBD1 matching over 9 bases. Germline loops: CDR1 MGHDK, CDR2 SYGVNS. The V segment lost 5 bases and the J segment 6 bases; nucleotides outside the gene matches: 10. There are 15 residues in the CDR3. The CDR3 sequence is CASSFLTGGSDGYTF. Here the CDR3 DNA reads TGTGCCAGCAGTTTCTTGACAGGGGGATCGGATGGCTACACCTTC.

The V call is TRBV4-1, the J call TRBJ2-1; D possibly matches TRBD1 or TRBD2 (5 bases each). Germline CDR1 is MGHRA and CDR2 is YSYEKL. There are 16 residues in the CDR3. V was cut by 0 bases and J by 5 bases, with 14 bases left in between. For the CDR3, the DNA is TGCGCCAGCAGCCAAGATGATGGGGGATCCCACAATGAGCAGTTCTTC. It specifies CASSQDDGGSHNEQFF.

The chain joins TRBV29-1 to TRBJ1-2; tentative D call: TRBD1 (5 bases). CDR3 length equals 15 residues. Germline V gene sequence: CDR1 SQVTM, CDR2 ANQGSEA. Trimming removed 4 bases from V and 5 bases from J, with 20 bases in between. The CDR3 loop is CSVAGGDIIEYGYTF. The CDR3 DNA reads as TGCAGCGTTGCGGGGGGGGATATAATCGAGTATGGCTACACCTTC.

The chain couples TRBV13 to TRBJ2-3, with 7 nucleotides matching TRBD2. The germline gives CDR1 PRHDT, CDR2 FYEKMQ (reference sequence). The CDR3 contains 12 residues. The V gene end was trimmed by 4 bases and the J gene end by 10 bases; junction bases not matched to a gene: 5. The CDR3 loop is CASSSLTSAQYF. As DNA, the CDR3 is TGTGCCAGCAGCTCCCTCACTAGCGCGCAGTATTTT.

Here the CDR3 DNA reads TGTGCCAGCAGCGGACAGTATCCTAACTATGGCTACACCTTC. Translation: CASSGQYPNYGYTF. The rearrangement uses TRBV25-1 and TRBJ1-2, with a tentative D call TRBD1 (6 bases). Trimming took off 6 bases at V and 0 bases at J, with 11 bases between the two ends. CDR3 size: 14 residues. Germline CDR1 is MGHDK and CDR2 is SYGVNS.

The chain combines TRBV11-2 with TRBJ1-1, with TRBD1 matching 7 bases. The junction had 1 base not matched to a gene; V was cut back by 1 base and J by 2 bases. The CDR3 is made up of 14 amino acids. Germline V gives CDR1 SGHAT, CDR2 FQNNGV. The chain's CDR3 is CASSLGGGNTEAFF. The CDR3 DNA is TGTGCCAGCAGCTTAGGAGGGGGCAACACTGAAGCTTTCTTT.

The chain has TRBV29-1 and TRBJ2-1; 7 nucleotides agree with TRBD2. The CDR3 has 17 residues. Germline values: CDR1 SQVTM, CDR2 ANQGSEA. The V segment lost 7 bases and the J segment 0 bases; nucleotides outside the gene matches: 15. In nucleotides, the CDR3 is TGCAGCGCCATTGGGGGGGAGGGTCTTAGCTCCTACAATGAGCAGTTCTTC. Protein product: CSAIGGEGLSSYNEQFF.

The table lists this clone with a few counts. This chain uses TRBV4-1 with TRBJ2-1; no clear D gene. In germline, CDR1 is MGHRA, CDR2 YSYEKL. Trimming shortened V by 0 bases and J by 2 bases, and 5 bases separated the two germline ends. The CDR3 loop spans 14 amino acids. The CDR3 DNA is TGCGCCAGCAGCCAAGATCCAACCTACAATGAGCAGTTCTTC. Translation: CASSQDPTYNEQFF.

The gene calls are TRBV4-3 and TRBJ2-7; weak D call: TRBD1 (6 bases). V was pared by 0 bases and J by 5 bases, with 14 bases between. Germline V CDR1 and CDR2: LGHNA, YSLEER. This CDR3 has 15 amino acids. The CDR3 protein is CASSQDLGASNEQYF. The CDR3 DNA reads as TGCGCCAGCAGCCAAGATCTGGGGGCGTCGAACGAGCAGTACTTC.

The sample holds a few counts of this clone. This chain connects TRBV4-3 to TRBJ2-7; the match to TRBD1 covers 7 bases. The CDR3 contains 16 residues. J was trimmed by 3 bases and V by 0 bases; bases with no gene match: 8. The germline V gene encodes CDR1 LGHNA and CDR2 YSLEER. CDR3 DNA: TGCGCCAGCAGCCAAGATTGGGACAGTGGGGACTACGAGCAGTACTTC. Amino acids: CASSQDWDSGDYEQYF.

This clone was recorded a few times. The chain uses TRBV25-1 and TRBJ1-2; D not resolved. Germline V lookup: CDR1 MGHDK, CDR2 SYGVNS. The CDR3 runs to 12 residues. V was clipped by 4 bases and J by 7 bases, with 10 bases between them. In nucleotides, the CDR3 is TGTGCCAGCAGTGGTGCCCTAGGTGGCTACACCTTC. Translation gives CASSGALGGYTF.

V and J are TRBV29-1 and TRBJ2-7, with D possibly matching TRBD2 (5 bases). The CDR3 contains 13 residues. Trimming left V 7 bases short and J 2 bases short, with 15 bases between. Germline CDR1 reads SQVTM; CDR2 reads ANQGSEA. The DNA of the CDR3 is TGCAGCGCCCGATCGGGATCCACCTACGAGCAGTACTTC. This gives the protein CSARSGSTYEQYF.

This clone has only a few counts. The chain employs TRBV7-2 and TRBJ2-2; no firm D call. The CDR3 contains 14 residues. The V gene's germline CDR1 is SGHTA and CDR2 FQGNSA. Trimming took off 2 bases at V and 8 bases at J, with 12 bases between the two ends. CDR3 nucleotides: TGTGCCAGCAGCTTACTGGACGGGCCAGGGGAGCTGTTTTTT. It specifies CASSLLDGPGELFF. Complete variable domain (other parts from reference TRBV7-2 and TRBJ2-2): GAGVSQSPSNKVTEKGKDVELRCDPISGHTALYWYRQSLGQGLEFLIYFQGNSAPDKSGLPSDRFSAERTGGSVSTLTIQRTQQEDSAVYLCASSLLDGPGELFFGEGSRLTVL.

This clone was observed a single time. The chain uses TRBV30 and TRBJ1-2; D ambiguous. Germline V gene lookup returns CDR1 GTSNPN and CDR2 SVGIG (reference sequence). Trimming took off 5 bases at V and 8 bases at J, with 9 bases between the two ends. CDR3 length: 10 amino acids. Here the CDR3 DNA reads TGTGCCTGGGGAACATTGGGCTACACCTTC. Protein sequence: CAWGTLGYTF. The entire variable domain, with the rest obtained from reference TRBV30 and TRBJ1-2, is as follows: SQTIHQWPATLVQPVGSPLSLECTVEGTSNPNLYWYRQAAGRGLQLLFYSVGIGQISSEVPQNLSASRPQDRQFILSSKKLLLSDSGFYLCAWGTLGYTFGSGTRLTVV.

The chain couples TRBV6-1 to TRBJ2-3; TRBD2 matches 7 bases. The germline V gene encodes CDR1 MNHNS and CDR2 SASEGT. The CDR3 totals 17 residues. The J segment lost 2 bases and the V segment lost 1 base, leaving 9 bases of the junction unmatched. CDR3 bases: TGTGCCAGCAGTGAAGATGGGGCTAGCGGACACACAGATACGCAGTATTTT. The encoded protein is CASSEDGASGHTDTQYF.

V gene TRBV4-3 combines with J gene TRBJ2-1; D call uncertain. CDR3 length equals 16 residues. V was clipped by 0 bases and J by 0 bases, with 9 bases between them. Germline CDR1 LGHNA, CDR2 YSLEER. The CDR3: CASSQDSGGSYNEQFF. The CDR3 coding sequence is TGCGCCAGCAGCCAAGATAGTGGCGGCTCCTACAATGAGCAGTTCTTC.